This TCR beta chain emerged from a study of blood T cell repertoires in COVID-19. Study overall: Acute and convalescent COVID-19 samples came from the United States, Italy and Spain.

V lost 0 bases to trimming and J lost 8 bases, with 14 bases between them. The CDR3 spans 14 residues. Germline-derived CDR1 and CDR2 are SGDLS and YYNGEE. Data came from immunoSEQ multiplex PCR; TCRdb stores just in-frame clones and leaves some out. The sample holds roughly 90,000 clones, about nine tenths seen once. The gene calls are TRBV9 and TRBJ1-2, with a weak D call TRBD1 (5 bases). Sequencing input: peripheral blood. The clonotype originates from a man aged 50 to 59 with acute or convalescent COVID-19. The CDR3 DNA follows: TGTGCCAGCAGCGTAGACAGGACCTTGGAGGGCTACACCTTC. Translation gives CASSVDRTLEGYTF.